The T cell receptor beta chain under discussion was sequenced for a study of radiotherapy plus CTLA-4 blockade in lung cancer. Generated by immunoSEQ multiplex PCR, the TCRdb table keeps only in-frame clones and is missing some. The table lists around 80,000 clones, roughly four fifths of them singletons. CDR1 is MDHEN and CDR2 is SYDVKM in the germline V gene. The V end lost 4 bases, the J end lost 0 bases, and 7 bases lay between the germline ends. This CDR3 region has 15 residues. The V gene is TRBV28, the J gene TRBJ2-6, with D possibly matching TRBD2 (5 bases). The specimen comprised peripheral blood, sampled from a patient treated with radiotherapy plus ipilimumab. This sequence was found in a human donor with non-small cell lung cancer who had stable disease on radiotherapy plus ipilimumab. The CDR3 loop reads CASSSGSSGANVLTF. CDR3 DNA: TGTGCCAGCAGTTCGGGGTCCTCTGGGGCCAACGTCCTGACTTTC.